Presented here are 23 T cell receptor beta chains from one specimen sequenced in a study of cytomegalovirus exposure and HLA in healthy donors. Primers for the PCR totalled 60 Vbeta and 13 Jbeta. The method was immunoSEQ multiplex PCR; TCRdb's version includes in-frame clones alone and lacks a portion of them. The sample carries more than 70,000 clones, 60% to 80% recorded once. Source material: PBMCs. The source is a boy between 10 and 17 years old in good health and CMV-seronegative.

CDR3 coding DNA: TGTGCCTGCGACAGGGGTGGGAGTGAAAAACTGTTTTTT. Translated, it gives CACDRGGSEKLFF. The chain has TRBV30 and TRBJ1-4; TRBD1 agrees at 8 bases. The V gene's germline CDR1 is GTSNPN and CDR2 SVGIG (reference sequence). V gave up 6 bases and J gave up 7 bases; unmatched junction bases: 7. CDR3 size: 13 residues. The full variable domain, completed using reference TRBV30 and TRBJ1-4, is SQTIHQWPATLVQPVGSPLSLECTVEGTSNPNLYWYRQAAGRGLQLLFYSVGIGQISSEVPQNLSASRPQDRQFILSSKKLLLSDSGFYLCACDRGGSEKLFFGSGTQLSVL.

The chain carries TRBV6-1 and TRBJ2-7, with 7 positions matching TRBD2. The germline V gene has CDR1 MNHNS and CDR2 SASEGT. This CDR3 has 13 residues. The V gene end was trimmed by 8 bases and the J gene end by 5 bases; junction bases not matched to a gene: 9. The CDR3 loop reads CASAERGLNEQYF. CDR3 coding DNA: TGTGCCAGCGCTGAGCGGGGTCTCAACGAGCAGTACTTC.

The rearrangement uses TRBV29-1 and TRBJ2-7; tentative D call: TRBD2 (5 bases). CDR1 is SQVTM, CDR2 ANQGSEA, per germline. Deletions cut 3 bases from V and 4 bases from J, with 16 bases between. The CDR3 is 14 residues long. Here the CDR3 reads CSVEFGGLGYEQYF. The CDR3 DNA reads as TGCAGCGTTGAGTTCGGCGGGCTTGGATACGAGCAGTACTTC.

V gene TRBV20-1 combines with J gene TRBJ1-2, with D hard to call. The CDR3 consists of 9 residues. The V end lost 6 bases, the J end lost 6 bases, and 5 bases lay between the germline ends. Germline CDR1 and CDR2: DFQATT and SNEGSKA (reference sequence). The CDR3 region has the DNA TGCAGTGCCCTCGATGGCTACACCTTC. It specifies CSALDGYTF.

Here the CDR3 reads CASSLTSSGGYEQYF. For the CDR3, the DNA is TGTGCCAGCAGCCTTACCTCTAGTGGTGGGTACGAGCAGTACTTC. The V gene is TRBV4-2, the J gene TRBJ2-7; D not certain. V was clipped by 4 bases and J by 4 bases, with 17 bases between them. The CDR3 covers 15 residues. Germline V lookup: CDR1 LGHNA, CDR2 YNFKEQ.

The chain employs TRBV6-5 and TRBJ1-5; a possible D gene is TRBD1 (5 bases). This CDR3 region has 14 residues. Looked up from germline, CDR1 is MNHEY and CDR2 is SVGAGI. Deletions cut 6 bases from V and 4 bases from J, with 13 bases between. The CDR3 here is CASRSAGLNQPQHF. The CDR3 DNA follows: TGTGCCAGCAGGAGCGCGGGACTAAATCAGCCCCAGCATTTT.

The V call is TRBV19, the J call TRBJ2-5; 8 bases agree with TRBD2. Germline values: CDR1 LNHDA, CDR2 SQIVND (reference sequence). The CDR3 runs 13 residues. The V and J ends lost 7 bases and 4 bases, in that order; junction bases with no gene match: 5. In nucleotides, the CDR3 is TGTGCCAGTACCCCGGGGGGGAGAGAGACCCAGTACTTC. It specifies CASTPGGRETQYF.

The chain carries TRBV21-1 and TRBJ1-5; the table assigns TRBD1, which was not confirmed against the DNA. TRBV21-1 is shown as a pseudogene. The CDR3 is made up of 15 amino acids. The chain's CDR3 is CASSRQGVGNQPQHF. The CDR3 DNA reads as TGTGCCAGCAGCCGACAGGGCGTTGGGAATCAGCCCCAGCATTTT.

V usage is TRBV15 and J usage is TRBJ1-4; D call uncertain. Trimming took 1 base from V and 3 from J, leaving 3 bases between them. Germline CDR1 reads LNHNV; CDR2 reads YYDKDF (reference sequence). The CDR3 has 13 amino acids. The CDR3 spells CATSRGPNEKLFF. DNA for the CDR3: TGTGCCACCAGCAGAGGGCCTAATGAAAAACTGTTTTTT.

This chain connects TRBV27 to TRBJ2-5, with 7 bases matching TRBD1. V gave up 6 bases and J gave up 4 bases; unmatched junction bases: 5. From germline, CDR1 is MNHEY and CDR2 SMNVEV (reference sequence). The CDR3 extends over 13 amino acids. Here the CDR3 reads CASSRQGRETQYF. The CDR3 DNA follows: TGTGCCAGCAGCAGACAGGGAAGAGAGACCCAGTACTTC.

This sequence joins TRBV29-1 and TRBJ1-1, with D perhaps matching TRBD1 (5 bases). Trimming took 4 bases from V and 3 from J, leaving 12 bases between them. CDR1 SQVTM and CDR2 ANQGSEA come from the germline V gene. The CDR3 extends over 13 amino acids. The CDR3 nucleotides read TGCAGCGTTGCTCTGAACAGGTACACTGAAGCTTTCTTT. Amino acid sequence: CSVALNRYTEAFF. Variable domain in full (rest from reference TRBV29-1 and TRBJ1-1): SAVISQKPSRDICQRGTSLTIQCQVDSQVTMMFWYRQQPGQSLTLIATANQGSEATYESGFVIDKFPISRPNLTFSTLTVSNMSPEDSSIYLCSVALNRYTEAFFGQGTRLTVV.

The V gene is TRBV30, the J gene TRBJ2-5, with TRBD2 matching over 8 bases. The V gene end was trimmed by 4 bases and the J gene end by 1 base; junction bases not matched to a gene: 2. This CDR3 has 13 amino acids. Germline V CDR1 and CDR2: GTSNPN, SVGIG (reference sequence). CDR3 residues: CAWNSGIQETQYF. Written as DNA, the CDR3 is TGTGCCTGGAATAGCGGGATCCAAGAGACCCAGTACTTC.

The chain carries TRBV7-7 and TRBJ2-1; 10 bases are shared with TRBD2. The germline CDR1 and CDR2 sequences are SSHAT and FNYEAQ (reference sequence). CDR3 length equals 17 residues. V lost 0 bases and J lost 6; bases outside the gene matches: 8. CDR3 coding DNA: TGTGCCAGCAGCTTAGCGGGGAGCGGGAGGGTACGCAATGAGCAGTTCTTC. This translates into CASSLAGSGRVRNEQFF. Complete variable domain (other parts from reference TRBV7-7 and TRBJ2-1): GAGVSQSPRYKVTKRGQDVTLRCDPISSHATLYWYQQALGQGPEFLTYFNYEAQPDKSGLPSDRFSAERPEGSISTLTIQRTEQRDSAMYRCASSLAGSGRVRNEQFFGPGTRLTVL.

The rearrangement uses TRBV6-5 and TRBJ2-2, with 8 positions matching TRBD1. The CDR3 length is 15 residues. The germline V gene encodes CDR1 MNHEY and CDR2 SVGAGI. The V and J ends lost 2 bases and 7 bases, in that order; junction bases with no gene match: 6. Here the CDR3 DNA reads TGTGCCAGCAGTTACCGGGACAGGCTTTTCGGGGAGCTGTTTTTT. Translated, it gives CASSYRDRLFGELFF.

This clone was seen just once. The chain's CDR3 is CASPEAANTGELFF. Written as DNA, the CDR3 is TGTGCCTCCCCGGAGGCTGCGAACACCGGGGAGCTGTTTTTT. This rearrangement joins TRBV30 to TRBJ2-2; D possibly corresponds to TRBD2 (5 bases). This CDR3 region has 14 residues. V was cut by 7 bases and J by 0 bases, with 12 bases left in between. Germline lookup yields CDR1 GTSNPN and CDR2 SVGIG (reference sequence).

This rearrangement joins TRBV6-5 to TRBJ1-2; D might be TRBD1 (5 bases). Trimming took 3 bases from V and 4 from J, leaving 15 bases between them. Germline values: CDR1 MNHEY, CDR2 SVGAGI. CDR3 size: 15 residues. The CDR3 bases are TGTGCCAGCAGTTATAATGCAGGGAGGATCTATGGCTACACCTTC. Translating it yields CASSYNAGRIYGYTF.

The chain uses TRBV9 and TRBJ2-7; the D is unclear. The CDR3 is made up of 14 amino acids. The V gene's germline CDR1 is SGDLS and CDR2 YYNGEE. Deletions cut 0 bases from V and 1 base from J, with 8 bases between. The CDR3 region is CASSVEMTSYEQYF. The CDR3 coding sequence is TGTGCCAGCAGCGTAGAAATGACATCCTACGAGCAGTACTTC.

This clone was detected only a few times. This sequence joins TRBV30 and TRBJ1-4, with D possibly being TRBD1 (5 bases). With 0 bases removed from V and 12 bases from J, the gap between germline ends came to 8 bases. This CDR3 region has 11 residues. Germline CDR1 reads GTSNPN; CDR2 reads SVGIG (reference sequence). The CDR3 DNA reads TGTGCCTGGAGTGTAGGACACGAACTGTTTTTT. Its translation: CAWSVGHELFF.

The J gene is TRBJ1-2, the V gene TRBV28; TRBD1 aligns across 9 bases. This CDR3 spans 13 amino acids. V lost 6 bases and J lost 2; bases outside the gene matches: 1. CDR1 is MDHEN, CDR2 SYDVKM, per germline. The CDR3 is CASRDRGNYGYTF. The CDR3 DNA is TGTGCCAGCAGGGACAGGGGAAACTATGGCTACACCTTC.

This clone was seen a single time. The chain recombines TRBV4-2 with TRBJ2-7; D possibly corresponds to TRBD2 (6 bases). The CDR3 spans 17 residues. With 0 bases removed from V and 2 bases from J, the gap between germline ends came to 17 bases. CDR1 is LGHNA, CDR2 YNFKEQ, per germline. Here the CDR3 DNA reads TGTGCCAGCAGCCAAGATCTCGGGGACTTGCTAACCTACGAGCAGTACTTC. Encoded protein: CASSQDLGDLLTYEQYF.

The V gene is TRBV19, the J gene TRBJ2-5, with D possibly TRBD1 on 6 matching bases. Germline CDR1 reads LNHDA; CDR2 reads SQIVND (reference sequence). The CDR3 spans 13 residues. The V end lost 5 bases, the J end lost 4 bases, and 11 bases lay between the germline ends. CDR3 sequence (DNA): TGTGCCAGTAGTCCAATAGGGGGAGAGACCCAGTACTTC. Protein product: CASSPIGGETQYF. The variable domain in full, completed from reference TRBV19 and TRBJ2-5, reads DGGITQSPKYLFRKEGQNVTLSCEQNLNHDAMYWYRQDPGQGLRLIYYSQIVNDFQKGDIAEGYSVSREKKESFPLTVTSAQKNPTAFYLCASSPIGGETQYFGPGTRLLVL.

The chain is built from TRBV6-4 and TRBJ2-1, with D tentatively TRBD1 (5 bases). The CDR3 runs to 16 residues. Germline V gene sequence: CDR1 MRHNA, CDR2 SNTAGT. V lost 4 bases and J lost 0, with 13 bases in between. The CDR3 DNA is TGTGCCAGCAGTGTTGGGATTACAGGCTCCTACAATGAGCAGTTCTTC. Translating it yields CASSVGITGSYNEQFF.

The CDR3 nucleotides read TGTGCCAGCAGTGAATCCTTCCCCCTAGCGGGAGAACGCACAGATACGCAGTATTTT. It translates to CASSESFPLAGERTDTQYF. The chain employs TRBV2 and TRBJ2-3; TRBD2 agrees at 10 bases. Per the germline V gene, CDR1 is SNHLY and CDR2 is FYNNEI. This CDR3 comprises 19 residues. V lost 2 bases and J lost 1; bases outside the gene matches: 12.